Listed here is a single T cell receptor (beta chain). Antigen specificity is unknown. This sample was included in a study of T cell responses to AZD1222 COVID-19 vaccine. At the level of the study: The study pooled second doses at about 4 or about 12 weeks. General study points: Seropositivity was recorded at baseline in only 6 or 7 AZD1222 recipients. The donor cohort was predominantly white British with a female majority, and clonal diversity may have been underestimated. Vaccine-associated CD4 TCRs spanned spike, dominant at 160-218 and 743-854.

Profiling relied on immunoSEQ multiplex PCR, and the TCRdb table lists in-frame clones only, not all of them. The sample includes under 150,000 clones, just over 85% seen only once; the top ten take around a tenth. Trimming took 6 bases from V and 3 from J; bases not matched to a gene: 10. Germline-derived CDR1 and CDR2 are SQVTM and ANQGSEA. This CDR3 is 15 amino acids long. This clonotype originated in an adult in good health. The starting material was peripheral blood, obtained on day 0 of AZD1222 vaccination. The rearrangement links TRBV29-1 to TRBJ2-1; 8 bases match TRBD1. The CDR3 spells CSVAGQGTHYNEQFF. CDR3 nucleotides: TGCAGCGTAGCCGGACAGGGAACCCACTACAATGAGCAGTTCTTC.